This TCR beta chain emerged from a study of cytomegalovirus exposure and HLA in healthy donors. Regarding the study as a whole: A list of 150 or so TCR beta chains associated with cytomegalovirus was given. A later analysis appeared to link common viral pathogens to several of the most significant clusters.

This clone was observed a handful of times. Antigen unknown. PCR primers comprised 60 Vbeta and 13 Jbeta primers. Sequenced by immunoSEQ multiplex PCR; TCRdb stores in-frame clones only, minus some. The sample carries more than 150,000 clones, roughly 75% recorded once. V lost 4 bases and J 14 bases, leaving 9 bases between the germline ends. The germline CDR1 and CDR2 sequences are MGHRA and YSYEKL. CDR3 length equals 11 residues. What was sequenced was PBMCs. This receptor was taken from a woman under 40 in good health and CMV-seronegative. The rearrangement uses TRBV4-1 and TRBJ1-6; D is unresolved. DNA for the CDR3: TGCGCCAGCAGCCCACCTTACACCCTCCACTTT. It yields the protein CASSPPYTLHF.